This is a list of T cell receptor beta chains from one sample in a study of cytomegalovirus exposure and HLA in healthy donors. Sequenced by immunoSEQ multiplex PCR; TCRdb stores in-frame clones only, minus some. Here the sample spans approximately 110,000 clones, roughly three quarters being singletons. The sample taken for sequencing was PBMCs. The origin of the receptors is a woman in her 30s in good health and CMV-seronegative. The CDR3 runs from the conserved cysteine through the conserved F or W. The order of the fields is clone size, D gene, V gene, J gene, CDR3 protein, CDR3 DNA. The D gene is left open where the match is weak. Clone size is shown for a subset of rows, as once, few, many or a class of expanded clone.

-	-	TRBV20-1	TRBJ2-7	CSAKSPSEQYF	TGCAGTGCCAAGAGCCCATCCGAGCAGTACTTC
-	-	TRBV19	TRBJ1-1	CASRMYLNTEAFF	TGTGCCAGTAGAATGTATTTGAACACTGAAGCTTTCTTT
-	-	TRBV2	TRBJ2-5	CASSQDQSTETQYF	TGTGCCAGCAGTCAGGATCAAAGCACAGAGACCCAGTACTTC
-	TRBD1	TRBV5-1	TRBJ2-5	CASSPVGTGGETQYF	TGCGCCAGCAGCCCTGTCGGGACAGGGGGAGAGACCCAGTACTTC
-	-	TRBV7-9	TRBJ1-1	CASSLEGRSGAFF	TGTGCCAGCAGCTTAGAAGGCCGCTCAGGGGCTTTCTTT
-	-	TRBV18	TRBJ1-1	CASSSGQNTEAFF	TGTGCCAGCTCTTCCGGACAGAACACTGAAGCTTTCTTT
-	-	TRBV30	TRBJ2-3	CAWSVQGDTQYF	TGTGCCTGGAGTGTACAGGGAGATACGCAGTATTTT
-	-	TRBV25-1	TRBJ2-7	CASIQGTIFYEQYF	TGTGCCAGCATACAGGGTACCATCTTCTACGAGCAGTACTTC
-	-	TRBV19	TRBJ1-1	CASMSLRGTEAFF	TGTGCCAGTATGAGCCTAAGGGGGACTGAAGCTTTCTTT
-	TRBD2	TRBV5-6	TRBJ2-3	CASSRLAGNTDTQYF	TGTGCCAGCAGCCGACTAGCGGGGAACACAGATACGCAGTATTTT
-	-	TRBV7-8	TRBJ2-1	CASSLAPFFNEQFF	TGTGCCAGCAGCTTAGCCCCTTTCTTTAATGAGCAGTTCTTC
-	TRBD2	TRBV5-1	TRBJ2-7	CASSLVPSGILSEQYF	TGCGCCAGCAGCTTGGTTCCTAGCGGGATATTAAGCGAGCAGTACTTC
once	TRBD2	TRBV7-2	TRBJ2-1	CASSSGLAGLNEQFF	TGTGCCAGCAGCTCGGGACTAGCGGGGTTGAATGAGCAGTTCTTC
-	-	TRBV7-2	TRBJ1-1	CASSLSPGGIYTEAFF	TGTGCCAGCAGCTTATCGCCGGGAGGGATTTACACTGAAGCTTTCTTT
-	TRBD2	TRBV19	TRBJ2-1	CASSGLAGGPNNEQFF	TGTGCCAGTAGTGGTCTAGCGGGAGGTCCTAACAATGAGCAGTTCTTC
-	-	TRBV2	TRBJ1-1	CAGGREARTEAFF	TGTGCCGGTGGACGGGAGGCGAGAACTGAAGCTTTCTTT
-	-	TRBV5-8	TRBJ2-1	CASSLAYNEQFF	TGTGCCAGCAGCTTGGCTTACAATGAGCAGTTCTTC
few	-	TRBV9	TRBJ2-2	CASSPRGGELFF	TGTGCCAGCAGCCCCAGGGGCGGGGAGCTGTTTTTT
once	TRBD1	TRBV15	TRBJ1-5	CATSGNRGSNQPQHF	TGTGCCACCAGCGGAAACAGGGGAAGCAATCAGCCCCAGCATTTT
once	-	TRBV6-1	TRBJ2-2	CASTEGPGWAGELFF	TGTGCCAGCACCGAAGGCCCAGGGTGGGCCGGGGAGCTGTTTTTT
-	-	TRBV21-1	TRBJ2-7	CASSKLLSWQGIYYEQYF	TGTGCCAGCAGCAAACTATTATCTTGGCAGGGGATATACTACGAGCAGTACTTC
-	-	TRBV27	TRBJ1-4	CASSRFRYQAGGVEKLFF	TGTGCCAGCAGTCGTTTCAGATATCAAGCCGGGGGTGTTGAAAAACTGTTTTTT
-	-	TRBV5-6	TRBJ1-2	CASSLGQLNYGYTF	TGTGCCAGCAGCTTGGGACAGCTTAACTATGGCTACACCTTC
once	TRBD2	TRBV7-2	TRBJ2-3	CASSLVGGGRAVGDTQYF	TGTGCCAGCAGCCTAGTGGGTGGCGGGAGGGCCGTAGGAGATACGCAGTATTTT
-	-	TRBV12-5	TRBJ2-7	CASGFRGYYEQYF	TGTGCTAGTGGCTTCCGGGGATACTACGAGCAATACTTC
-	-	TRBV27	TRBJ2-5	CASSSPGQLLRETQYF	TGTGCCAGCAGTAGCCCCGGACAGTTACTACGGGAGACCCAGTACTTC
-	TRBD1	TRBV7-9	TRBJ1-4	CASSHRFSGTGLFF	TGTGCCAGCAGCCATAGATTCTCCGGGACAGGACTGTTTTTT
-	-	TRBV9	TRBJ1-5	CASSVGTENQPQHF	TGTGCCAGCAGCGTAGGTACAGAAAATCAGCCCCAGCATTTT
-	-	TRBV6-1	TRBJ1-4	CASCFTGLPEKLFF	TGTGCCAGCTGTTTTACAGGGCTACCTGAAAAACTGTTTTTT
-	TRBD2	TRBV7-2	TRBJ2-7	CASSLTSGGPYEQYF	TGTGCCAGCAGCTTAACTAGCGGGGGTCCCTACGAGCAGTACTTC
-	-	TRBV5-1	TRBJ2-1	CASSLVGPNEQFF	TGCGCCAGCAGCTTGGTGGGGCCCAATGAGCAGTTCTTC
-	-	TRBV5-6	TRBJ2-1	CASSSRLTGYNEQFF	TGTGCCAGCAGCTCACGATTGACAGGCTACAATGAGCAGTTCTTC
-	-	TRBV19	TRBJ2-2	CASSLPPGELFF	TGTGCCAGTAGCCTCCCCCCCGGGGAGCTGTTTTTT
-	-	TRBV9	TRBJ1-1	CASAPFPGNTEAFF	TGTGCCAGCGCACCTTTTCCGGGGAACACTGAAGCTTTCTTT
-	-	TRBV29-1	TRBJ2-7	CSVVTVGYEQYF	TGCAGCGTTGTGACAGTAGGCTACGAGCAGTACTTC
-	-	TRBV5-4	TRBJ2-7	CASSPWTAAYEQYF	TGTGCCAGCAGCCCCTGGACAGCAGCCTACGAGCAGTACTTC
-	-	TRBV9	TRBJ2-7	CASSADSLGYEQYF	TGTGCCAGCAGCGCGGACAGTCTAGGCTACGAGCAGTACTTC
-	-	TRBV5-4	TRBJ1-2	CASSLDGTGFYGYTF	TGTGCCAGCAGCTTGGATGGCACAGGTTTCTATGGCTACACCTTC
-	-	TRBV15	TRBJ1-1	CATSRVRQGWGRAEAFF	TGTGCCACCAGCAGAGTCCGTCAGGGGTGGGGCAGGGCTGAAGCTTTCTTT
-	-	TRBV5-1	TRBJ1-5	CASSLVGGQPQHF	TGCGCCAGCAGCTTGGTAGGGGGTCAGCCCCAGCATTTT
once	TRBD2	TRBV29-1	TRBJ2-1	CSVGSGNNEQFF	TGCAGCGTTGGGAGCGGGAACAATGAGCAGTTCTTC
-	TRBD1	TRBV10-3	TRBJ2-1	CAIMGTGGHEQFF	TGTGCCATCATGGGGACAGGGGGTCATGAGCAGTTCTTC
-	-	TRBV7-3	TRBJ1-3	CASSSGQGNTIYF	TGTGCCAGCAGCTCGGGACAAGGAAACACCATATATTTT
-	-	TRBV28	TRBJ1-2	CASSPSNYGYTF	TGTGCCAGCAGCCCCAGTAACTATGGCTACACCTTC
-	TRBD2	TRBV18	TRBJ2-5	CASSPPWSGGRGETQYF	TGTGCCAGCTCACCACCATGGAGCGGGGGGCGGGGAGAGACCCAGTACTTC
-	-	TRBV11-2	TRBJ1-2	CASSLWGDRGYTF	TGTGCCAGCAGCTTATGGGGAGATCGTGGCTACACCTTC
-	-	TRBV29-1	TRBJ1-1	CSVQGVNTEAFF	TGCAGCGTACAAGGGGTGAACACTGAAGCTTTCTTT